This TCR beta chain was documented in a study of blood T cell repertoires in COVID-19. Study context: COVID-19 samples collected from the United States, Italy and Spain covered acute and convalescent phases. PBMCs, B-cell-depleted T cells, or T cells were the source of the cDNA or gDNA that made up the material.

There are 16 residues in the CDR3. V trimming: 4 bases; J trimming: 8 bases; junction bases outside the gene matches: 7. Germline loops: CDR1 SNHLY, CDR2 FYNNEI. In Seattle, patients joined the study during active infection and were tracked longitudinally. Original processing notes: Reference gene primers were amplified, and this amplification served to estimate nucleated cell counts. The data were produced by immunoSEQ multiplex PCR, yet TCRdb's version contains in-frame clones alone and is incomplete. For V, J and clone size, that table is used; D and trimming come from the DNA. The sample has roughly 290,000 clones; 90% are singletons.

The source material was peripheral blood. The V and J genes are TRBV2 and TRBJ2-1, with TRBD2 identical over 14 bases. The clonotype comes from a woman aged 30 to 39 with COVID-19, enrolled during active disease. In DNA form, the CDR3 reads TGTGCCAGCAGTGGAGTTGGACTAGCGGGAGGCCATGAGCAGTTCTTC. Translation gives CASSGVGLAGGHEQFF.